One and the same sample provided the 30 T cell receptor beta chains below, sequenced in a study of cytomegalovirus exposure and HLA in healthy donors. The PCR employed 60 Vbeta primers together with 13 Jbeta primers. Generated by immunoSEQ multiplex PCR, the TCRdb table keeps only in-frame clones and is missing some. The repertoire holds around 120,000 clones, about 76% seen once, with approximately 30% in the top ten. Sequencing was done on a sample of PBMCs. These receptor sequences come from a man in his 60s in good health and CMV-seropositive.

The chain carries TRBV7-9 and TRBJ1-2, with a tentative D call TRBD1 (5 bases). This CDR3 has 14 residues. The V gene lost 0 bases and the J gene lost 7 bases, with 12 bases spanning the gap. Germline lookup yields CDR1 SEHNR and CDR2 FQNEAQ (reference sequence). The CDR3 DNA sequence: TGTGCCAGCAGCTTAGCGCTCCAGGGCGGTGGCTACACCTTC. The encoded protein is CASSLALQGGGYTF.

This rearrangement joins TRBV2 to TRBJ2-3; a possible D gene is TRBD1 (5 bases). The CDR3 has 15 amino acids. Germline lookup yields CDR1 SNHLY and CDR2 FYNNEI. V lost 6 bases and J 2 bases, leaving 15 bases between the germline ends. The CDR3 bases are TGTGCCAGCAGCATCCAGGGATCGGACACAGATACGCAGTATTTT. The encoded protein is CASSIQGSDTDTQYF.

Points on this clone: An end of the junction does not agree with germline; a read error may underlie this. The genes are TRBV7-9 and TRBJ2-1; TRBD2 aligns across 9 bases. The length of the CDR3 is 19 residues. Looked up from germline, CDR1 is SEHNR and CDR2 is FQNEAQ (reference sequence). DNA of the CDR3: TGTTCCAGCAGCCCCAAAACCGGGACTAGCTCTTCTTCCTACAATGAGCAGTTCTTC. Translation gives CSSSPKTGTSSSSYNEQFF.

The genes are TRBV6-1 and TRBJ2-1; 7 positions match TRBD1. The J segment lost 7 bases and the V segment lost 5 bases, leaving 8 bases of the junction unmatched. Germline CDR1 MNHNS, CDR2 SASEGT. This CDR3 has 14 residues. CDR3 sequence (DNA): TGTGCCAGCAGTTATAGGACAGGAGATAATGAGCAGTTCTTC. This codes for CASSYRTGDNEQFF.

This clone showed up just once. This chain connects TRBV9 to TRBJ1-1; D is ambiguous. Germline V lookup: CDR1 SGDLS, CDR2 YYNGEE. This CDR3 is 13 amino acids long. V lost 4 bases and J lost 6, with 13 bases in between. CDR3 in DNA: TGTGCCAGCAGCCCAGCGGGGAGCGCTGAAGCTTTCTTT. Encoded protein: CASSPAGSAEAFF.

V gene TRBV6-6 combines with J gene TRBJ2-7; D unresolved. The germline gives CDR1 MNHNY, CDR2 SVGAGI (reference sequence). The CDR3 has 12 residues. V lost 6 bases and J 6 bases, leaving 12 bases between the germline ends. The CDR3 coding sequence is TGTGCCAGCAGCGTCCGAGTCGGCGAGCAGTACTTC. It yields the protein CASSVRVGEQYF.

The rearrangement links TRBV4-2 to TRBJ2-2; 8 nucleotides match TRBD2. CDR1 is LGHNA and CDR2 is YNFKEQ in the germline V gene. CDR3 size: 17 residues. V gave up 0 bases and J gave up 5 bases; unmatched junction bases: 8. CDR3 protein: CASSQDIDGGGTGELFF. The DNA of the CDR3 is TGTGCCAGCAGCCAAGATATTGACGGGGGGGGAACCGGGGAGCTGTTTTTT.

This clone occurred once. The CDR3, as DNA: TGTGCCAGCAGCTTGGGGGGGAAGGTCGGCAATCAGCCCCAGCATTTT. It specifies CASSLGGKVGNQPQHF. The chain links TRBV13 to TRBJ1-5, with D possibly TRBD1 on 5 matching bases. Between the trimmed V and J ends, which lost 3 bases and 2 bases, there was a span of 14 bases. The CDR3 is 16 amino acids. Germline values: CDR1 PRHDT, CDR2 FYEKMQ (reference sequence).

This chain connects TRBV28 to TRBJ1-4; TRBD1 agrees at 10 bases. CDR1 is MDHEN and CDR2 is SYDVKM in the germline V gene. CDR3 length equals 13 residues. V trimming: 6 bases; J trimming: 10 bases; junction bases outside the gene matches: 5. CDR3 amino acids: CASSRQGAGKLFF. The DNA of the CDR3 is TGTGCCAGCAGCCGACAGGGGGCCGGAAAACTGTTTTTT.

This clone showed up just once. This sequence joins TRBV14 and TRBJ1-2, with no clear D. Germline assignment: CDR1 SGHDN and CDR2 FVKESK. V gave up 0 bases and J gave up 4 bases, with 9 bases separating them. This CDR3 has 14 amino acids. The CDR3 DNA sequence: TGTGCCAGCAGCCAAGATTTCTTGGCCTATGGCTACACCTTC. Its translation is CASSQDFLAYGYTF.

The chain combines TRBV7-3 with TRBJ1-2; weak D call: TRBD1 (5 bases). The germline gives CDR1 SGHTA, CDR2 FQGTGA. CDR3 length: 11 residues. The V end lost 5 bases, the J end lost 8 bases, and 9 bases lay between the germline ends. Here the CDR3 DNA reads TGTGCCAGCAGCCCAGGGATGGGCTACACCTTC. It encodes CASSPGMGYTF.

The chain is built from TRBV28 and TRBJ2-2; TRBD2 matches at 8 bases. This CDR3 has 15 residues. The germline V gene encodes CDR1 MDHEN and CDR2 SYDVKM. The junction had 4 bases not matched to a gene; V was cut back by 6 bases and J by 1 base. The CDR3 reads CASSLSGMNTGELFF. Written as DNA, the CDR3 is TGTGCCAGCAGCCTTAGCGGGATGAACACCGGGGAGCTGTTTTTT.

The V and J genes are TRBV9 and TRBJ1-4; TRBD1 matches 10 bases. The CDR3 extends over 16 amino acids. Unmatched junction bases numbered 4, after V lost 0 bases and J lost 5 bases. CDR1 and CDR2 (germline): SGDLS, YYNGEE. The chain's CDR3 is CASSVGGTGENEKLFF. Here the CDR3 DNA reads TGTGCCAGCAGCGTAGGAGGGACAGGGGAAAATGAAAAACTGTTTTTT. Full variable domain (missing parts from reference TRBV9 and TRBJ1-4): DSGVTQTPKHLITATGQRVTLRCSPRSGDLSVYWYQQSLDQGLQFLIQYYNGEERAKGNILERFSAQQFPDLHSELNLSSLELGDSALYFCASSVGGTGENEKLFFGSGTQLSVL.

The V gene is TRBV6-6, the J gene TRBJ2-7; TRBD2 matches at 9 bases. The CDR3 consists of 15 residues. In germline, CDR1 is MNHNY, CDR2 SVGAGI (reference sequence). J lost 3 bases, V lost 7 bases, and 10 bases had no gene match. DNA for the CDR3: TGTGCCAGCAAAGGTAGCGGGGGCGCAAACTACGAGCAGTACTTC. Residues: CASKGSGGANYEQYF.

The chain employs TRBV27 and TRBJ2-1; 10 bases map to TRBD2. This CDR3 is built from 15 residues. Germline trimming cut 2 bases from V and 5 bases from J; bases unmatched to any gene: 3. CDR1 MNHEY and CDR2 SMNVEV come from the germline V gene (reference sequence). The CDR3 here is CASSLTAGGDNEQFF. The DNA for the CDR3 is TGTGCCAGCAGTTTAACAGCGGGAGGGGACAATGAGCAGTTCTTC.

The chain combines TRBV18 with TRBJ1-1; no reliable D call. The V end lost 3 bases, the J end lost 7 bases, and 12 bases lay between the germline ends. The CDR3 sequence is 13 residues long. Germline V gene data show CDR1 as KGHSH and CDR2 as LQKENI. The chain's CDR3 is CASSPSGGSEAFF. CDR3 DNA: TGTGCCAGCTCACCCTCGGGCGGGAGTGAAGCTTTCTTT.

The chain has TRBV30 and TRBJ2-7, with D possibly being TRBD1 (6 bases). Germline-derived CDR1 and CDR2 are GTSNPN and SVGIG (reference sequence). V was clipped by 2 bases and J by 6 bases, with 14 bases between them. The CDR3 loop spans 13 amino acids. The CDR3 DNA follows: TGTGCCTGGAGTACCCTGACAGGCACCGAGCAGTACTTC. Its translation is CAWSTLTGTEQYF.

The chain is built from TRBV19 and TRBJ2-7; 8 nucleotides match TRBD1. With V trimmed by 5 bases and J by 7 bases, 10 bases remained unmatched. Germline CDR1 LNHDA, CDR2 SQIVND (reference sequence). CDR3 length: 14 amino acids. CDR3 residues: CASSYTGTGFEQYF. In DNA form, the CDR3 reads TGTGCCAGTAGTTATACCGGGACAGGATTTGAGCAGTACTTC.

This clone turned up a few times. V is TRBV10-3 and J is TRBJ2-3; D is possibly TRBD1 (6 bases). Germline assignment: CDR1 ENHRY and CDR2 SYGVKD. The CDR3 is made up of 14 amino acids. V was shortened by 5 bases and J by 3 bases, with 12 bases between the two germline ends. CDR3 sequence (DNA): TGTGCCATCAGTACTCCAGGGGAGACAGATACGCAGTATTTT. Translation: CAISTPGETDTQYF.

This clone was counted between two and nine times. The V and J genes are TRBV7-9 and TRBJ1-5; D is undetermined. CDR3 length: 15 residues. The V end lost 0 bases, the J end lost 4 bases, and 10 bases lay between the germline ends. Germline V CDR1 and CDR2: SEHNR, FQNEAQ (reference sequence). CDR3 protein: CASSLALNRNQPQHF. The CDR3 nucleotides are TGTGCCAGCAGCTTAGCTCTGAACCGGAATCAGCCCCAGCATTTT.

This chain connects TRBV30 to TRBJ1-2; D remains unclear. V was pared by 1 base and J by 3 bases, with 15 bases between. Germline-derived CDR1 and CDR2 are GTSNPN and SVGIG (reference sequence). The CDR3 contains 15 residues. The CDR3: CAWSAAGKWDYGYTF. CDR3 DNA sequence: TGTGCCTGGAGTGCGGCAGGCAAATGGGACTATGGCTACACCTTC.

The chain uses TRBV27 and TRBJ1-4, with 8 nucleotides matching TRBD1. The CDR3 has 15 amino acids. Germline CDR1 is MNHEY and CDR2 is SMNVEV (reference sequence). Trimming took 6 bases from V and 5 from J; bases not matched to a gene: 8. The CDR3, as DNA: TGTGCCAGCAGCCGGACAGGGTCCTTAAATGAAAAACTGTTTTTT. Protein product: CASSRTGSLNEKLFF.

This chain connects TRBV5-4 to TRBJ2-1, with D possibly being TRBD2 (5 bases). CDR3 length: 17 amino acids. Germline assignment: CDR1 SGHNT and CDR2 YYREEE (reference sequence). Trimming cost V 4 bases and J 8 bases, with 25 bases left between them. The CDR3 sequence: CASSEGIGLGKIDEQFF. As DNA, the CDR3 is TGTGCCAGCAGCGAGGGTATCGGACTGGGCAAGATTGATGAGCAGTTCTTC.

The sample holds one count of this clone. The chain has TRBV11-2 and TRBJ2-7; 8 bases agree with TRBD1. This CDR3 has 13 amino acids. The J segment lost 2 bases and the V segment lost 4 bases, leaving 1 base of the junction unmatched. Germline assignment: CDR1 SGHAT and CDR2 FQNNGV. CDR3 sequence reads: CASSWDRTYEQYF. The CDR3 DNA is TGTGCCAGCAGCTGGGACAGGACCTACGAGCAGTACTTC.

A single count supports this clone. This chain uses TRBV28 with TRBJ1-5; D is possibly TRBD1 (6 bases). The CDR3 totals 14 residues. Germline-derived CDR1 and CDR2 are MDHEN and SYDVKM. With 5 bases removed from V and 5 bases from J, the gap between germline ends came to 13 bases. CDR3 coding DNA: TGTGCCAGCAGTCTTATTCCAGGGGATCAGCCCCAGCATTTT. Its protein product is CASSLIPGDQPQHF.

CDR3 DNA: TGTGCCATCGGGCTAGGACAGGGTTACAATGAGCAGTTCTTC. Its protein is CAIGLGQGYNEQFF. The genes are TRBV10-3 and TRBJ2-1, with 8 positions matching TRBD1. Trimming took 8 bases from V and 4 from J; bases not matched to a gene: 7. The CDR3 has 14 amino acids. Germline V lookup: CDR1 ENHRY, CDR2 SYGVKD.

V gene TRBV11-2 combines with J gene TRBJ2-7; 8 nucleotides line up with TRBD1. The CDR3 length is 14 residues. The V gene end was trimmed by 3 bases and the J gene end by 4 bases; junction bases not matched to a gene: 5. Germline V gene sequence: CDR1 SGHAT, CDR2 FQNNGV. The DNA of the CDR3 is TGTGCCAGCAGCTTTCGCAGGGGGCCGTACGAGCAGTACTTC. This translates into CASSFRRGPYEQYF.

The rearrangement links TRBV5-1 to TRBJ1-3, with TRBD1 as a possible D gene (6 bases). The ends were cut back, 4 bases at V and 2 bases at J, with 16 bases in the middle. This CDR3 comprises 16 residues. Per germline, CDR1 SGHRS and CDR2 YFSETQ. CDR3 in DNA: TGCGCCAGCAGCCCCGAATCCCAGGGGACTGGAAACACCATATATTTT. Encoded protein: CASSPESQGTGNTIYF.

The genes are TRBV19 and TRBJ2-7, with TRBD2 matching 14 bases. Trimming cost V 3 bases and J 5 bases; bases outside gene matches: 6. The CDR3 runs to 16 residues. The germline V gene encodes CDR1 LNHDA and CDR2 SQIVND (reference sequence). CDR3 nucleotide sequence: TGTGCCAGTAGTATGGGACTAGCGGGAGCGCGACACGAGCAGTACTTC. Its protein is CASSMGLAGARHEQYF.

The V and J genes are TRBV5-5 and TRBJ2-5; TRBD1 agrees at 12 bases. Germline-derived CDR1 and CDR2 are SGHKS and YYEKEE (reference sequence). The CDR3 covers 16 residues. J was trimmed by 3 bases and V by 4 bases; bases with no gene match: 7. Here the CDR3 DNA reads TGTGCCAGCAGCCGCTCCGGGACAGGGGGCGAAGAGACCCAGTACTTC. Protein sequence: CASSRSGTGGEETQYF.